The T cell receptor beta chain under discussion was sequenced for a study of blood T cell repertoires in COVID-19. Across the whole study: Sites in the United States, Italy and Spain provided acute and convalescent COVID-19 samples. From T cells, B-cell-depleted T cells, or PBMCs came the material, which was cDNA or gDNA.

CDR1 and CDR2 (germline): SGHVS, FNYEAQ. V was cut by 1 base and J by 2 bases, with 18 bases left in between. CDR3 length: 17 amino acids. How the authors handled the data: Reference gene primers were amplified, and this amplification served to estimate nucleated cell counts. Measured with immunoSEQ multiplex PCR; TCRdb has only the in-frame clones, and not every one. That table is the source of V, J and clone size, and D and trimming were worked out from the DNA. This sample has over 250,000 clones, with about 89% found just once. The TCR originated in a man in his forties or fifties who had recovered from COVID-19. The V gene is TRBV7-6, the J gene TRBJ2-7; D may be TRBD2 (7 bases). The sample comprised peripheral blood. The DNA for the CDR3 is TGTGCCAGCAGCTTAGGTCTAGCGGCGGGGGCCGCCTACGAGCAGTACTTC. It is translated as CASSLGLAAGAAYEQYF.